The T cell receptor (beta chain) described here comes from a study of monozygotic twins with cystic fibrosis (dated by TCRdb to 2020 to 2022). For the wider study: Three micrograms of fragmented DNA went through around 14 PCR cycles to produce barcoded libraries. Data for three of the twin pairs had been reported earlier in a different context. On the day blood was drawn, the twins' weight-for-height and FEVPerc (FEV1 disease centile) were ranked against those of the approximately 990 cohort participants. To gauge how much genetics shapes V and J gene usage, the researchers compared TCR beta repertoires both within and across 16 monozygotic twin pairs who have cystic fibrosis. The cohort comprised ten female and six male twin pairs aged about 2.0 to 40 years, median roughly 8.7 years, mostly children and adolescents.

The germline V gene provides CDR1 SGDLS and CDR2 YYNGEE. Spanning cysteine to phenylalanine, the CDR3 consists of 14 amino acids. Kept here is only the CDR3 DNA, which spans 42 bases and is read in frame from base 1. V sheds 0 bases and J sheds 1 base, leaving 7 bases between their ends. The study at large found these results: Simpson clonality was found to be generally low (median roughly 0.01), suggesting a naive-dominated repertoire, although higher clonality was observed in the most severely affected patients. V gene usage was most similar to the co-twin in 13 of 16 pairs, and J usage was most similar to the co-twin in 8 of 16 pairs, which suggests genetic constraints. The cohort was small, and the number of shared CDR3s showed no association with age, concordance or disease severity. Monozygotic CF twin pairs shared significantly more nucleotide-identical clonotypes within each pair than unrelated CF individuals shared with one another (P = 0.000026, Mann-Whitney).

As to this clone: The clone's antigen remains unknown. Base qualities are not recorded, but no much larger clone differs from it by a single base.

Following the manufacturer's instructions, TCR beta CDR3 regions were amplified by multiplex PCR with the immunoSEQ immune profiling system. An Illumina NextSeq system was used for sequencing. On the study's bioinformatics: Sequence data were processed on the immunoSEQ Analyzer platform, and clonality was computed as the square root of Simpson's index of productive rearrangements. Similarity in V and J usage was measured by Jensen-Shannon distance, and OLGA was used to compute CDR3 generation probabilities. The immuneACCESS database (August 2020) and VDJdb (December 2020) were searched for shared CDR3 sequences. TCRdb carries this immuneACCESS record with in-frame sequences only. Its versions omit some clonotypes, under half of them owing to an unresolved V gene in the studies checked, with the rest unexplained. The V and J calls and the clone size are those of that table, but D and trimming were determined from the DNA. Across this sample there are more than 9,000 clones, with 65% to 90% seen only once. The top ten constitute approximately 0.56% of the sample.

The twin pairs came from the European Cystic Fibrosis Twin and Sibling Study Cohort, which recruited patients from 150 or so CF clinics across 14 European countries. Zygosity and CFTR genotype were confirmed in-house, and zygosity was tested by multiplex PCR of nine short tandem repeat loci. Each twin gave a peripheral blood sample, and clinical parameters were documented on that same day of blood sampling. Genomic DNA was isolated from peripheral blood cells with phenol/chloroform and kept in TE buffer at 4 degrees C. The clonotype originates from a man aged 18-30 years with cystic fibrosis. Rearrangement joined TRBV9 to TRBJ2-5, with the D gene possibly TRBD1 or TRBD2, each one fitting 5 bases. Source material: blood. The DNA reads as follows: TGTGCCAGCAGCGTAGGGGGGTTCCAAGAGACCCAGTACTTC. This sequence encodes CASSVGGFQETQYF.